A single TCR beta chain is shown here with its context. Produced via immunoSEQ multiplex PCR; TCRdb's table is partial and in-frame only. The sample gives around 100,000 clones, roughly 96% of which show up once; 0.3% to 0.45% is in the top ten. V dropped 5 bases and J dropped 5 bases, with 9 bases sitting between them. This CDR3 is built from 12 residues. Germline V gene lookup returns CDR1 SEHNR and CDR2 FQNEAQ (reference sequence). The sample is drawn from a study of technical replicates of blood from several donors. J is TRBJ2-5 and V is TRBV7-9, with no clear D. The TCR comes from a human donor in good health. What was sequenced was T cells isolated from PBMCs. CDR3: CASSLVAETQYF. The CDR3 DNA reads TGTGCCAGCAGCCTCGTCGCGGAGACCCAGTACTTC.